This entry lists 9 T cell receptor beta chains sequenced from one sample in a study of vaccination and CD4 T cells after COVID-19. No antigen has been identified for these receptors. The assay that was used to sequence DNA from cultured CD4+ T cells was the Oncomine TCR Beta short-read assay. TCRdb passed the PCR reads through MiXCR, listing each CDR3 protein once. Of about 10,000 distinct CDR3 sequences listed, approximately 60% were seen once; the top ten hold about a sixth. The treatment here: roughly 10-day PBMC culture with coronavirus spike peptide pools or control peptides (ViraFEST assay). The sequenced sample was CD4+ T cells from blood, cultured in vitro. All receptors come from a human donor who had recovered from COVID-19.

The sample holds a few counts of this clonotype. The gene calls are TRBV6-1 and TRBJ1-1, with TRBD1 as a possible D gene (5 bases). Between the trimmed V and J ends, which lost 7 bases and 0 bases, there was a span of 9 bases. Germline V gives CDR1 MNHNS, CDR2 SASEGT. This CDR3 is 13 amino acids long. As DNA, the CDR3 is TGTGCCAGCAAGGACACTTTGAACACTGAAGCTTTCTTT. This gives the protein CASKDTLNTEAFF.

The CDR3 nucleotides are TGTGCCAGCAGCTTAGTGCGGGAGCGTCCCTACGAGCAGTACTTC. Amino acid sequence: CASSLVRERPYEQYF. The chain links TRBV7-2 to TRBJ2-7, with TRBD2 identical over 7 bases. V gave up 1 base and J gave up 2 bases; unmatched junction bases: 5. There are 15 residues in the CDR3. CDR1 and CDR2 (germline): SGHTA, FQGNSA.

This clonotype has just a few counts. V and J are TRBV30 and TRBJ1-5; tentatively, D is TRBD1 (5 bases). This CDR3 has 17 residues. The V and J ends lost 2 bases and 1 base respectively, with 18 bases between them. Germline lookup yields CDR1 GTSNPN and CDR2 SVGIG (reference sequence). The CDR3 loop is CAWSSREGVVSNQPQHF. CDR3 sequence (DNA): TGTGCCTGGAGTTCTAGGGAAGGGGTAGTAAGCAATCAGCCCCAGCATTTT.

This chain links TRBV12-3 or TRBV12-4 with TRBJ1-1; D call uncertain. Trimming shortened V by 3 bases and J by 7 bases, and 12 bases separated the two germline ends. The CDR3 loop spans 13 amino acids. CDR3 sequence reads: CASSFSPNGEAFF. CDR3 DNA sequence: TGTGCCAGCAGTTTCTCCCCAAACGGTGAAGCTTTCTTT.

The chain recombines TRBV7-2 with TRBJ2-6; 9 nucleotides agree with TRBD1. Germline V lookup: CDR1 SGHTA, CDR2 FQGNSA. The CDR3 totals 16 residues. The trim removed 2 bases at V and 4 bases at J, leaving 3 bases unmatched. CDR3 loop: CASSLTGGAGANVLTF. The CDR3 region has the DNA TGTGCCAGCAGCTTAACAGGGGGCGCAGGGGCCAACGTCCTGACTTTC.

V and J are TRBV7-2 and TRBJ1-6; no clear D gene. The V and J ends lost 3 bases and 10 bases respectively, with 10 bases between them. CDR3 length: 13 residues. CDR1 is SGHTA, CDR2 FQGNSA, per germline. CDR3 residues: CASSFPARSPLHF. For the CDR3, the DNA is TGTGCCAGCAGCTTCCCCGCCCGGTCACCCCTCCACTTT.

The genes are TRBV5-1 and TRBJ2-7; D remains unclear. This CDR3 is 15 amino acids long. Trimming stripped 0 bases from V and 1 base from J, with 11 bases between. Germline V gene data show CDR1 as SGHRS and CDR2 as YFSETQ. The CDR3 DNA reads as TGCGCCAGCAGCTTGGTTCCCCGCAGGTCCTACGAGCAGTACTTC. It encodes CASSLVPRRSYEQYF.

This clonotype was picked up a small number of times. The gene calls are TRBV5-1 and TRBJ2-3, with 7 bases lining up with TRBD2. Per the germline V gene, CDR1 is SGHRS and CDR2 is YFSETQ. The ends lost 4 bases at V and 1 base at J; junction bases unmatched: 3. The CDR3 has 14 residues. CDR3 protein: CASSPRGGTDTQYF. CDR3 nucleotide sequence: TGCGCCAGCAGCCCCCGGGGGGGCACAGATACGCAGTATTTT.

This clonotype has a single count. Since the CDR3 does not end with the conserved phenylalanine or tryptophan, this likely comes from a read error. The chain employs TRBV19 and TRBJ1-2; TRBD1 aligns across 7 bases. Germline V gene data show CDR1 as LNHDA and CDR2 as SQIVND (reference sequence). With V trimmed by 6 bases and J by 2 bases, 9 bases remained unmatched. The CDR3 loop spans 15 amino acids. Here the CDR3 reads CASSLRGADNYGYTS. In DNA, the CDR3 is TGTGCCAGTAGCCTCAGGGGGGCAGACAACTATGGCTACACCTCC.